The next 21 T cell receptor beta chains were all read from a single sample in a study of cytomegalovirus exposure and HLA in healthy donors. The PCR employed 60 Vbeta primers together with 13 Jbeta primers. The method was immunoSEQ multiplex PCR; TCRdb's version includes in-frame clones alone and lacks a portion of them. In the table there are around 97,000 clones, approximately 72% of which are singletons. Sequences were obtained from PBMCs. These receptor sequences come from a woman between 50 and 59 years old in good health and CMV-seronegative.

This clone was counted between two and nine times. As DNA, the CDR3 is TGTGCCAGCAGCGTTAGCGGAGCGAACACCGGGGAGCTGTTTTTT. Its translation: CASSVSGANTGELFF. V is TRBV9 and J is TRBJ2-2; the D gene is possibly TRBD2 (6 bases). Germline lookup yields CDR1 SGDLS and CDR2 YYNGEE. The CDR3 spans 15 residues. V was cut by 2 bases and J by 0 bases, with 8 bases left in between.

This chain uses TRBV6-5 with TRBJ2-7, with TRBD1 as a possible D gene (6 bases). V was clipped by 6 bases and J by 3 bases, with 18 bases between them. The length of the CDR3 is 15 residues. The germline V gene encodes CDR1 MNHEY and CDR2 SVGAGI. Here the CDR3 reads CASSPTGSLRYEQYF. The CDR3 nucleotides read TGTGCCAGCAGCCCCACAGGGTCACTACGCTACGAGCAGTACTTC.

The V call is TRBV7-2, the J call TRBJ1-2; 8 nucleotides agree with TRBD1. V lost 4 bases, J lost 3 bases, and 4 bases stayed unmatched. This CDR3 contains 14 residues. Germline V gene data show CDR1 as SGHTA and CDR2 as FQGNSA. CDR3 loop: CASSSGQGYYGYTF. Written as DNA, the CDR3 is TGTGCCAGCAGCTCCGGACAGGGCTACTATGGCTACACCTTC.

This chain links TRBV10-1 with TRBJ2-1, with TRBD1 matching 7 bases. V dropped 10 bases and J dropped 8; count of bases not matched to a gene: 14. CDR3 length equals 14 residues. Looked up from germline, CDR1 is WNHNN and CDR2 is SYGVQD (reference sequence). CDR3 in amino acids: CATQGQFAADEQFF. For the CDR3, the DNA is TGCGCCACTCAGGGACAGTTTGCCGCCGATGAGCAGTTCTTC.

The rearrangement joins TRBV27 to TRBJ1-5, with TRBD1 matching 7 bases. CDR1 is MNHEY, CDR2 SMNVEV, per germline (reference sequence). V dropped 2 bases and J dropped 0; count of bases not matched to a gene: 4. This CDR3 has 16 amino acids. The CDR3 DNA reads TGTGCCAGCAGTTTACAGGGGGGATATAGCAATCAGCCCCAGCATTTT. Protein: CASSLQGGYSNQPQHF.

The chain employs TRBV6-5 and TRBJ2-7, with 8 nucleotides matching TRBD2. CDR3 length: 14 amino acids. After removal of 6 bases from V and 5 bases from J, the junction contained 9 bases not matched to a gene. CDR1 and CDR2 (germline): MNHEY, SVGAGI. CDR3: CASRSRGGRDEQYF. The CDR3 nucleotides read TGTGCCAGCAGGTCTCGGGGGGGCCGCGACGAGCAGTACTTC.

The chain combines TRBV19 with TRBJ1-5; D possibly corresponds to TRBD1 (6 bases). V shed 5 bases and J shed 1 base, with 9 bases lying between them. Germline V gene sequence: CDR1 LNHDA, CDR2 SQIVND (reference sequence). The CDR3 contains 14 residues. The CDR3 DNA follows: TGTGCCAGTAGTTTCCAGGGGAGCAATCAGCCCCAGCATTTT. It is translated as CASSFQGSNQPQHF.

The chain carries TRBV6-5 and TRBJ1-2, with TRBD1 identical over 7 bases. In germline, CDR1 is MNHEY, CDR2 SVGAGI. This CDR3 has 16 residues. J was trimmed by 0 bases and V by 1 base; bases with no gene match: 5. CDR3 region: CASSYFRGMANYGYTF. In nucleotides, the CDR3 is TGTGCCAGCAGTTACTTCAGGGGGATGGCTAACTATGGCTACACCTTC.

To note about this clone: One end of the junction varies from germline; a read error may be responsible. The rearrangement joins TRBV2 to TRBJ1-4; D is perhaps TRBD1 (5 bases). The CDR3 length is 15 residues. The germline V gene has CDR1 SNHLY and CDR2 FYNNEI. For the CDR3, the DNA is TGTGCCAGCAGGGAAGCCGGGACTGGATTTGAAAAACTGTTTTTT. Residues: CASREAGTGFEKLFF.

This clone was seen only once. The chain combines TRBV7-2 with TRBJ2-2; 7 bases match TRBD2. V lost 5 bases and J lost 4; bases outside the gene matches: 10. The CDR3 spans 16 residues. Germline assignment: CDR1 SGHTA and CDR2 FQGNSA. The CDR3: CASSLSGIPGTGELFF. CDR3 in DNA: TGTGCCAGCAGCCTAAGCGGGATTCCTGGCACCGGGGAGCTGTTTTTT. Combining the CDR3 with reference TRBV7-2 and TRBJ2-2 gives the whole variable domain GAGVSQSPSNKVTEKGKDVELRCDPISGHTALYWYRQSLGQGLEFLIYFQGNSAPDKSGLPSDRFSAERTGGSVSTLTIQRTQQEDSAVYLCASSLSGIPGTGELFFGEGSRLTVL.

In its sample, this clone was seen a few times. The chain links TRBV10-2 to TRBJ2-7, with a possible D match to TRBD1 (5 bases). The germline gives CDR1 WSHSY, CDR2 SAAADI. Trimming removed 6 bases at V and 1 base at J, with 13 bases between. There are 14 residues in the CDR3. CDR3 loop: CASRERTGSYEQYF. In DNA, the CDR3 is TGCGCCAGCAGAGAGAGAACAGGATCCTACGAGCAGTACTTC.

The gene calls are TRBV5-1 and TRBJ2-5; TRBD2 aligns across 7 bases. This CDR3 contains 14 residues. Per germline, CDR1 SGHRS and CDR2 YFSETQ. V shed 4 bases and J 4 bases; nucleotides not matched to a gene: 7. CDR3 amino acids: CASSPGTTGETQYF. The CDR3 DNA reads TGCGCCAGCAGCCCAGGGACTACAGGAGAGACCCAGTACTTC.

This clone was observed a few times. The chain carries TRBV10-3 and TRBJ2-3, with D unclear. Trimming shortened V by 3 bases and J by 2 bases, and 9 bases separated the two germline ends. The germline gives CDR1 ENHRY, CDR2 SYGVKD. There are 14 residues in the CDR3. The CDR3 sequence is CAISDGLNTDTQYF. CDR3 in DNA: TGTGCCATCAGTGATGGGCTGAACACAGATACGCAGTATTTT.

By sample share, this clone is medium-sized. J is TRBJ1-5 and V is TRBV6-1; D is possibly TRBD1 (5 bases). The ends were cut back, 8 bases at V and 6 bases at J, with 11 bases in the middle. The germline V gene encodes CDR1 MNHNS and CDR2 SASEGT. The CDR3 covers 12 residues. CDR3 bases: TGTGCCAGCCGGGACTGGGCTCAGCCCCAGCATTTT. Translation: CASRDWAQPQHF.

The J gene is TRBJ2-5, the V gene TRBV5-4; TRBD2 aligns across 10 bases. CDR3 size: 15 residues. In germline, CDR1 is SGHNT, CDR2 YYREEE (reference sequence). J lost 4 bases, V lost 5 bases, and 8 bases had no gene match. This CDR3 reads CASSGEREGRETQYF. The CDR3 DNA sequence: TGTGCCAGCAGTGGAGAGCGGGAGGGACGAGAGACCCAGTACTTC.

The rearrangement links TRBV6-5 to TRBJ2-2, with D unresolved. This CDR3 has 12 residues. With 8 bases removed from V and 3 bases from J, the gap between germline ends came to 7 bases. Germline CDR1 reads MNHEY; CDR2 reads SVGAGI. Here the CDR3 reads CASLRDTGELFF. As DNA, the CDR3 is TGTGCCAGCCTAAGAGACACCGGGGAGCTGTTTTTT.

This sequence joins TRBV27 and TRBJ1-4; D is possibly TRBD1 (5 bases). The CDR3 sequence is 13 residues long. Germline CDR1 is MNHEY and CDR2 is SMNVEV (reference sequence). V was shortened by 4 bases and J by 5 bases, with 8 bases between the two germline ends. This CDR3 reads CASSSRGNEKLFF. CDR3 nucleotides: TGTGCCAGCAGTTCCCGGGGGAATGAAAAACTGTTTTTT. The full variable domain, rest sourced from reference TRBV27 and TRBJ1-4, is EAQVTQNPRYLITVTGKKLTVTCSQNMNHEYMSWYRQDPGLGLRQIYYSMNVEVTDKGDVPEGYKVSRKEKRNFPLILESPSPNQTSLYFCASSSRGNEKLFFGSGTQLSVL.

This chain connects TRBV11-2 to TRBJ2-1, with 8 bases that match TRBD1. Trimming took 1 base from V and 1 from J; bases not matched to a gene: 3. This CDR3 has 16 residues. Looked up from germline, CDR1 is SGHAT and CDR2 is FQNNGV. This CDR3 reads CASSLGQGASYNEQFF. CDR3 DNA: TGTGCCAGCAGCTTAGGGCAGGGGGCATCCTACAATGAGCAGTTCTTC.

This rearrangement joins TRBV4-3 to TRBJ2-5; perhaps TRBD2 as D (6 bases). Germline V gene lookup returns CDR1 LGHNA and CDR2 YSLEER. CDR3 size: 14 residues. Trimming left V 6 bases short and J 5 bases short, with 16 bases between. CDR3 DNA: TGCGCCAGCAGTAGGGTGGGGGGTCGGGAGACCCAGTACTTC. Translation gives CASSRVGGRETQYF.

V is TRBV27 and J is TRBJ1-5; D possibly corresponds to TRBD1 (5 bases). The CDR3 length is 14 residues. In germline, CDR1 is MNHEY, CDR2 SMNVEV (reference sequence). The V end lost 5 bases, the J end lost 9 bases, and 17 bases lay between the germline ends. As DNA, the CDR3 is TGTGCCAGCAGTCCGGGACTAGAAGTGATGCCCCAGCATTTT. Protein: CASSPGLEVMPQHF.

The chain is built from TRBV28 and TRBJ2-3; 12 bases agree with TRBD2. J gave up 4 bases and V 5 bases, and 16 bases lay outside the gene matches. This CDR3 spans 19 amino acids. CDR1 MDHEN and CDR2 SYDVKM come from the germline V gene. The CDR3 region has the DNA TGTGCCAGCAGTATAGAATCACCTTGGACTAGCGGGATAGCAGATACGCAGTATTTT. As protein: CASSIESPWTSGIADTQYF.